Following are 25 T cell receptor beta chains from one sample sequenced in a study of blood T cells in healthy people across ages. A sample-barcoded 5' primer and a J-beta primer mix were used in a second PCR of about 7 to 12 cycles. TCRdb redid the calling of the 5' RACE reads with MiXCR, one entry per CDR3 protein. This sample has over a million distinct CDR3 sequences, with more than 35% found just once. Material for sequencing was blood. These receptors came from a woman in her sixties in good health.

The table lists this clonotype with a few counts. At one boundary the junction diverges from the germline segment, which might be a read error. The chain is built from TRBV12-3 or TRBV12-4 and TRBJ2-7; 10 bases are shared with TRBD2. The J call is doubtful: the DNA matches TRBJ2-5 better. The CDR3 is 15 residues long. CDR3 in amino acids: CASRMGLAKQGTQYF. CDR3 bases: TGTGCCAGCAGGATGGGACTAGCGAAACAAGGGACCCAGTACTTC.

This clonotype has only one observation. The V and J genes are TRBV20-1 and TRBJ2-2; D call uncertain. Per the germline V gene, CDR1 is DFQATT and CDR2 is SNEGSKA (reference sequence). Trimming shortened V by 1 base and J by 0 bases, and 9 bases separated the two germline ends. CDR3 size: 15 residues. The CDR3 sequence: CSARGVAPNTGELFF. CDR3 nucleotides: TGCAGTGCTAGAGGGGTCGCCCCGAACACCGGGGAGCTGTTTTTT.

This clonotype has only a few counts. This chain links TRBV20-1 with TRBJ1-2; D remains unclear. CDR3 size: 11 residues. Per the germline V gene, CDR1 is DFQATT and CDR2 is SNEGSKA (reference sequence). With 5 bases removed from V and 4 bases from J, the gap between germline ends came to 8 bases. The CDR3 sequence is CSASGFYGYTF. The CDR3 bases are TGCAGTGCTTCGGGGTTCTATGGCTACACCTTC.

There are many counts of this clonotype. The chain combines TRBV29-1 with TRBJ2-3; 7 bases agree with TRBD2. The V gene end was trimmed by 6 bases and the J gene end by 2 bases; junction bases not matched to a gene: 11. From germline, CDR1 is SQVTM and CDR2 ANQGSEA. This CDR3 has 15 amino acids. For the CDR3, the DNA is TGCAGCGTGGATGGCGCTAGCGGTTACACAGATACGCAGTATTTT. Translation: CSVDGASGYTDTQYF.

The genes are TRBV5-8 and TRBJ2-5, with 7 bases that match TRBD1. Germline V gene lookup returns CDR1 SGHTS and CDR2 YDEGEE. The junction had 10 bases not matched to a gene; V was cut back by 5 bases and J by 0 bases. The CDR3 covers 16 residues. The CDR3: CASRPRQGMYQETQYF. CDR3 nucleotides: TGTGCCAGCAGACCTAGACAGGGCATGTACCAAGAGACCCAGTACTTC. The entire variable domain, with the rest obtained from reference TRBV5-8 and TRBJ2-5, is as follows: EAGVTQSPTHLIKTRGQQATLRCSPISGHTSVYWYQQALGLGLQFLLWYDEGEERNRGNFPPRFSGRQFPNYSSELNVNALELEDSALYLCASRPRQGMYQETQYFGPGTRLLVL.

The gene calls are TRBV20-1 and TRBJ2-5; 9 nucleotides agree with TRBD1. The J call may be in error: the DNA end matches TRBJ2-7 better. CDR1 DFQATT and CDR2 SNEGSKA come from the germline V gene (reference sequence). This CDR3 comprises 14 residues. CDR3 coding DNA: TGCAGTGCGCGCGACAGGGGGGTTCCCTACGAGCAGTACTTC. It is translated as CSARDRGVPYEQYF.

The sample holds a few counts of this clonotype. This chain connects TRBV6-5 to TRBJ2-7; 7 nucleotides line up with TRBD2. With V trimmed by 11 bases and J by 5 bases, 6 bases remained unmatched. This CDR3 is built from 11 residues. Germline V lookup: CDR1 MNHEY, CDR2 SVGAGI. CDR3 sequence: CAAGGFNEQYF. DNA for the CDR3: TGTGCCGCCGGGGGGTTCAACGAGCAGTACTTC.

This clonotype appeared a few times. The chain is built from TRBV28 and TRBJ2-7; 10 nucleotides agree with TRBD1. J was trimmed by 4 bases and V by 2 bases; bases with no gene match: 8. The CDR3 is 16 amino acids. Germline V CDR1 and CDR2: MDHEN, SYDVKM. The CDR3 DNA reads TGTGCCAGCAGTTTACCCGGGGACAGGGGATTTTACGAGCAGTACTTC. Translation gives CASSLPGDRGFYEQYF.

The chain recombines TRBV6-5 with TRBJ2-7; TRBD2 is a possible D gene (6 bases). The germline V gene encodes CDR1 MNHEY and CDR2 SVGAGI. Trimming took 9 bases from V and 2 from J, leaving 14 bases between them. The CDR3 runs 13 residues. The CDR3 DNA sequence: TGTGCCAGTCGAGGGACTTATACCTACGAGCAGTACTTC. Its protein is CASRGTYTYEQYF.

The chain combines TRBV20-1 with TRBJ1-1; no reliable D call. The length of the CDR3 is 13 residues. V lost 3 bases, J lost 0 bases, and 8 bases lay in between. Germline V gene data show CDR1 as DFQATT and CDR2 as SNEGSKA (reference sequence). CDR3 amino acids: CSARARVNTEAFF. As DNA, the CDR3 is TGCAGTGCTAGGGCCCGGGTGAACACTGAAGCTTTCTTT.

The chain couples TRBV12-3 or TRBV12-4 to TRBJ2-1, with D possibly being TRBD1 (6 bases). This CDR3 contains 12 residues. Trimming removed 7 bases at V and 7 bases at J, with 11 bases between. In nucleotides, the CDR3 is TGTGCCAGCACCCCAGGGGAAAATGAGCAGTTCTTC. The encoded protein is CASTPGENEQFF.

The V and J genes are TRBV27 and TRBJ2-4, with TRBD1 as a possible D gene (5 bases). The closer fit of TRBJ2-7 to the DNA end suggests the J call may be wrong. The CDR3 is made up of 13 amino acids. CDR1 and CDR2 from the germline V gene are MNHEY and SMNVEV (reference sequence). CDR3 nucleotide sequence: TGTGCCAGCAGTCCTCTACAGGCATCCGAGCAGTACTTC. Translated, it gives CASSPLQASEQYF.

The table lists this clonotype with a few counts. This sequence joins TRBV20-1 and TRBJ2-4, with a possible D match to TRBD1 (5 bases). Trimming removed 6 bases at V and 6 bases at J, with 18 bases between. Germline V lookup: CDR1 DFQATT, CDR2 SNEGSKA (reference sequence). The CDR3 runs 14 residues. The CDR3 spells CSAMLSGKGNIQYF. In DNA form, the CDR3 reads TGCAGTGCGATGCTCTCAGGGAAGGGAAACATTCAGTACTTC.

The chain's CDR3 is CATNAGGAANEQFF. The CDR3 bases are TGTGCCACTAACGCAGGGGGCGCGGCCAATGAGCAGTTCTTC. This chain connects TRBV15 to TRBJ2-1, with 8 bases matching TRBD1. CDR3 length: 14 amino acids. CDR1 is LNHNV, CDR2 YYDKDF, per germline (reference sequence). Trimming at V came to 9 bases and at J to 6 bases, leaving 10 bases not matched to a gene.

This clonotype has a single count. The chain carries TRBV6-2 or TRBV6-3 and TRBJ1-1, with D perhaps matching TRBD1 (5 bases). V was pared by 6 bases and J by 0 bases, with 11 bases between. From germline, CDR1 is MNHEY and CDR2 SVGEGT. This CDR3 contains 14 residues. The CDR3 sequence: CASSQMTVNTEAFF. The CDR3 DNA is TGTGCCAGCAGCCAAATGACAGTGAACACTGAAGCTTTCTTT.

In its sample, this clonotype was seen a few times. The chain employs TRBV27 and TRBJ1-2; 9 nucleotides line up with TRBD1. Losses at the gene ends were 5 bases for V and 8 bases for J; bases not matched to a gene: 3. The CDR3 loop spans 12 amino acids. Germline V gene sequence: CDR1 MNHEY, CDR2 SMNVEV (reference sequence). CDR3 sequence: CASSTGGAGYTF. CDR3 coding DNA: TGTGCCAGCAGTACAGGGGGCGCGGGCTACACCTTC.

The chain employs TRBV20-1 and TRBJ2-1; maybe TRBD2 (6 bases). The CDR3 is made up of 14 amino acids. CDR1 DFQATT and CDR2 SNEGSKA come from the germline V gene (reference sequence). V was pared by 5 bases and J by 7 bases, with 18 bases between. The CDR3 region has the DNA TGCAGTGCTCCGGGGACCCGCGCGGGGAATGAGCAGTTCTTC. This codes for CSAPGTRAGNEQFF.

The table lists this clonotype with a few counts. This chain connects TRBV28 to TRBJ2-7; D gene uncertain. CDR3 length: 13 amino acids. V dropped 5 bases and J dropped 7 bases, with 15 bases sitting between them. Germline values: CDR1 MDHEN, CDR2 SYDVKM. The CDR3 DNA reads as TGTGCCAGCAGTCCGCCCCAGGAAGGGGAGCAGTACTTC. This codes for CASSPPQEGEQYF.

This clonotype was detected a few times. DNA for the CDR3: TGCAGTGCTAGAGCGGACAGAGCCTACGAGCAGTACTTC. Encoded protein: CSARADRAYEQYF. The genes are TRBV20-1 and TRBJ2-7; D perhaps matches TRBD1 (6 bases). This CDR3 is 13 amino acids long. Germline CDR1 and CDR2: DFQATT and SNEGSKA (reference sequence). The V end lost 1 base, the J end lost 2 bases, and 9 bases lay between the germline ends.

This chain joins TRBV5-1 and TRBJ1-1; the D is unclear. V shed 3 bases and J shed 0 bases, with 6 bases lying between them. CDR1 and CDR2 (germline): SGHRS, YFSETQ. There are 13 residues in the CDR3. The CDR3 loop reads CASSSEMNTEAFF. The CDR3 region has the DNA TGCGCCAGCAGCTCCGAGATGAACACTGAAGCTTTCTTT.

The chain employs TRBV27 and TRBJ2-3; the D gene is possibly TRBD2 (5 bases). The V and J ends lost 6 bases and 4 bases respectively, with 17 bases between them. This CDR3 comprises 15 residues. The germline V gene encodes CDR1 MNHEY and CDR2 SMNVEV (reference sequence). In DNA form, the CDR3 reads TGTGCCAGCAGAGCCTTTGGTGGAGGTTCAGATACGCAGTATTTT. Protein: CASRAFGGGSDTQYF.

This sequence joins TRBV14 and TRBJ1-1, with 8 positions matching TRBD1. The CDR3 extends over 14 amino acids. The V gene's germline CDR1 is SGHDN and CDR2 FVKESK. V was clipped by 4 bases and J by 11 bases; unmatched bases: 12. The CDR3 nucleotides are TGTGCCAGCAGCCCCGGACAGGGCTTTAATAGGGCTTTCTTT. This codes for CASSPGQGFNRAFF.

This rearrangement joins TRBV2 to TRBJ2-7; D is ambiguous. Trimming took off 4 bases at V and 2 bases at J, with 6 bases between the two ends. In germline, CDR1 is SNHLY, CDR2 FYNNEI. There are 12 residues in the CDR3. CDR3 region: CASSVEPYEQYF. The CDR3 nucleotides are TGTGCCAGCAGTGTTGAGCCCTACGAGCAGTACTTC.

The genes are TRBV6-1 and TRBJ2-7; 8 bases match TRBD2. CDR1 is MNHNS, CDR2 SASEGT, per germline. The CDR3 consists of 13 residues. The J segment lost 5 bases and the V segment lost 7 bases, leaving 7 bases of the junction unmatched. CDR3 loop: CASKSGRKDEQYF. CDR3 bases: TGTGCCAGCAAAAGCGGGAGAAAGGACGAGCAGTACTTC.

This chain connects TRBV6-6 to TRBJ1-1; the D is unclear. CDR1 and CDR2 (germline): MNHNY, SVGAGI (reference sequence). V was cut by 8 bases and J by 1 base, with 5 bases left in between. This CDR3 region has 11 residues. The CDR3 DNA sequence: TGTGCCAGCGGGGAGAACACTGAAGCTTTCTTT. This codes for CASGENTEAFF.